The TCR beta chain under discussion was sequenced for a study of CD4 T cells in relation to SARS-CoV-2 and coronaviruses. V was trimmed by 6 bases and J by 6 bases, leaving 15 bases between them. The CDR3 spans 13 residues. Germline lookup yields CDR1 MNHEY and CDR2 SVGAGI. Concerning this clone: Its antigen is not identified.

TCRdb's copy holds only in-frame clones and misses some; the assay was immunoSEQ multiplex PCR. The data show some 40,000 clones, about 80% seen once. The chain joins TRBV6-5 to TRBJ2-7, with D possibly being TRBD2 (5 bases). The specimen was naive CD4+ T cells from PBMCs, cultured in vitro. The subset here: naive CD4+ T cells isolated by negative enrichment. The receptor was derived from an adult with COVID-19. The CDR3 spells CASSGLEMGEQYF. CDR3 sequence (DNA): TGTGCCAGCAGCGGACTGGAGATGGGCGAGCAGTACTTC.